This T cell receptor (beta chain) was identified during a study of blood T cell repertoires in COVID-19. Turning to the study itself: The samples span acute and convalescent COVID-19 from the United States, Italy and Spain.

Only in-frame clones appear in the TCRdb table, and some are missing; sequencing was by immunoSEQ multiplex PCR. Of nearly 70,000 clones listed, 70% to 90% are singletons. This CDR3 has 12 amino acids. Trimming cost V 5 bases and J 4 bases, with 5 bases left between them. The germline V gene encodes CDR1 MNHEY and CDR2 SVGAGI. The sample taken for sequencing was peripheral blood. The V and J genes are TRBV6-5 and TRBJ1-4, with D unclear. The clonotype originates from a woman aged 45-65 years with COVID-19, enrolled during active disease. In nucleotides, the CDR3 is TGTGCCAGCAGTCGGGGTAATGAAAAACTGTTTTTT. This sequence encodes CASSRGNEKLFF.